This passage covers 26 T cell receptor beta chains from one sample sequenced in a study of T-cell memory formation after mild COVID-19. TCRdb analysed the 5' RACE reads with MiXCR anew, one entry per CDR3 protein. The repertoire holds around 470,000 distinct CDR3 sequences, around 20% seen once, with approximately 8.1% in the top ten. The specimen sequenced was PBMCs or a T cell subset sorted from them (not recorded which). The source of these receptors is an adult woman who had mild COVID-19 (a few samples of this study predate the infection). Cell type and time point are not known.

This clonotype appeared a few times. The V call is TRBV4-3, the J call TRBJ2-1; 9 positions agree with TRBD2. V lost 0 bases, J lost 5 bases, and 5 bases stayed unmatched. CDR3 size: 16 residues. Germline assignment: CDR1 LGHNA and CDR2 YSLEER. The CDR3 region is CASSQEIAGADNEQFF. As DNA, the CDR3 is TGCGCCAGCAGCCAAGAAATAGCGGGAGCAGACAATGAGCAGTTCTTC.

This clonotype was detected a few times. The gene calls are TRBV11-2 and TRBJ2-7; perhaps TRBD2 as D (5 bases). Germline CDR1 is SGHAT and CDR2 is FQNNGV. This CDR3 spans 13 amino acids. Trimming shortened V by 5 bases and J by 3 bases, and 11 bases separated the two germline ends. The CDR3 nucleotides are TGTGCCAGCAGCCTACTAAGCGGCTACGAGCAGTACTTC. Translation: CASSLLSGYEQYF.

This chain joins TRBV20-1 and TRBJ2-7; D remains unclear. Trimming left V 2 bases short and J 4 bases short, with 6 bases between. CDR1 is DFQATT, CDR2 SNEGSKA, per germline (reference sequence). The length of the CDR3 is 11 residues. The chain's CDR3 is CSARIGYEQYF. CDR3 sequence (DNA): TGCAGTGCTAGAATTGGGTACGAGCAGTACTTC.

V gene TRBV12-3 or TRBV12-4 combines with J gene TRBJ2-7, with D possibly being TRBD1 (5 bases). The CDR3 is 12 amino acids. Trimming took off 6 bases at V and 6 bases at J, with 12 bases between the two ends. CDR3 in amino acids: CASRKDGAEQYF. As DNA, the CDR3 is TGTGCCAGCAGGAAGGATGGGGCCGAGCAGTACTTC.

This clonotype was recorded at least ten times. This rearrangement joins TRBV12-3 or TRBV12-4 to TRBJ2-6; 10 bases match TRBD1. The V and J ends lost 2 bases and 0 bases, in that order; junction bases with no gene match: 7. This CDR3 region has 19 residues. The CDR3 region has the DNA TGTGCCAGCAGTTTATGGGGGGACAGGGGCTCCTCTGGGGCCAACGTCCTGACTTTC. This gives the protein CASSLWGDRGSSGANVLTF.

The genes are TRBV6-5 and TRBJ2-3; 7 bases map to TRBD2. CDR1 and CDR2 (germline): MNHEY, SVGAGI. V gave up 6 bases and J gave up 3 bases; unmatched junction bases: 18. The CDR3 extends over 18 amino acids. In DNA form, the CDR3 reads TGTGCCAGCAGCCTCGGAGTAGCGGGCCCCTCGGGGACAGATACGCAGTATTTT. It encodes CASSLGVAGPSGTDTQYF.

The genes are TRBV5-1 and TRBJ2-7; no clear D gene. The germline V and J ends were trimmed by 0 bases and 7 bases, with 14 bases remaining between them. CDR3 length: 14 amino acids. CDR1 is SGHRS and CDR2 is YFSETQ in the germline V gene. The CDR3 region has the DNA TGCGCCAGCAGCTTGGTTTCAACCTCTTGGGAGCAGTACTTC. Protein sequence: CASSLVSTSWEQYF. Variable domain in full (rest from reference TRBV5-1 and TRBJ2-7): KAGVTQTPRYLIKTRGQQVTLSCSPISGHRSVSWYQQTPGQGLQFLFEYFSETQRNKGNFPGRFSGRQFSNSRSEMNVSTLELGDSALYLCASSLVSTSWEQYFGPGTRLTVT.

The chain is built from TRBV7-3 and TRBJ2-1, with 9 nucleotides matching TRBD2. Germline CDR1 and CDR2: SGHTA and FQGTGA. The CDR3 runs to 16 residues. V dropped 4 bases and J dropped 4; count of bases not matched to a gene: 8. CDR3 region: CASSSIPGLAYNEQFF. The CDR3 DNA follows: TGTGCCAGCAGCTCTATTCCGGGACTAGCTTACAATGAGCAGTTCTTC.

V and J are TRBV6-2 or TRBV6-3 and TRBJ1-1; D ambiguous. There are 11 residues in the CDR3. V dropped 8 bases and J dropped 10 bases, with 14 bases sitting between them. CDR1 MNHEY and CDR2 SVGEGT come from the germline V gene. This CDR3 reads CASGRWEGAFF. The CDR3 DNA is TGTGCCAGCGGCCGGTGGGAGGGAGCTTTCTTT.

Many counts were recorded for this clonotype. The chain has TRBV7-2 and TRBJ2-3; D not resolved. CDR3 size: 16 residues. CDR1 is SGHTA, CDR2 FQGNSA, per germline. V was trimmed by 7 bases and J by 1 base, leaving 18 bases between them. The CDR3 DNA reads TGTGCCAGCACCCCCAGTGGGGATTTTGGCACAGATACGCAGTATTTT. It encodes CASTPSGDFGTDTQYF.

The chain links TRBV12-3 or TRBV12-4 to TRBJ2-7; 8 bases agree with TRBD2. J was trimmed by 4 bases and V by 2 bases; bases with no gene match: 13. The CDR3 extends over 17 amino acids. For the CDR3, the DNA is TGTGCCAGCAGTTTATCCCCGTACGCGGGAGGTCGGTACGAGCAGTACTTC. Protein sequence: CASSLSPYAGGRYEQYF.

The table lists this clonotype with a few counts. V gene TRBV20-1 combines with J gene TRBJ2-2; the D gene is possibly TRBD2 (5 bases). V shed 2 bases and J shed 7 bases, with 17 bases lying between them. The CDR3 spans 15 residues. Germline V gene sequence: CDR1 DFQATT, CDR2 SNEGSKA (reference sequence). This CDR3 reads CSARPSGRDIGELFF. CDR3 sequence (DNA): TGCAGTGCTAGACCTTCTGGGAGAGATATCGGGGAGCTGTTTTTT.

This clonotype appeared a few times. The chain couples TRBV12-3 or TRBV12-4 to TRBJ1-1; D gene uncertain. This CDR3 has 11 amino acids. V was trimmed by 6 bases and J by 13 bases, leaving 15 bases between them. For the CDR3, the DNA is TGTGCCAGCAGGAGTTACAAGGACCTTTTCTTT. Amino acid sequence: CASRSYKDLFF.

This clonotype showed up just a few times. CDR3 loop: CASSPPRGASTGELFF. For the CDR3, the DNA is TGTGCCAGCAGTCCCCCCCGGGGGGCGAGTACCGGGGAGCTGTTTTTT. This chain joins TRBV28 and TRBJ2-2; weak D call: TRBD2 (7 bases). The CDR3 spans 16 residues. Germline V gene lookup returns CDR1 MDHEN and CDR2 SYDVKM. Trimming stripped 5 bases from V and 5 bases from J, with 18 bases between.

CDR3 bases: TGTGCCAGCAGCTTATCACGCGTGGGGAGGTACAATGAGCAGTTCTTC. Residues: CASSLSRVGRYNEQFF. The chain carries TRBV7-8 and TRBJ2-1, with D possibly being TRBD2 (6 bases). With 2 bases removed from V and 4 bases from J, the gap between germline ends came to 15 bases. Germline V CDR1 and CDR2: SGHVS, FQNEAQ. CDR3 length equals 16 residues.

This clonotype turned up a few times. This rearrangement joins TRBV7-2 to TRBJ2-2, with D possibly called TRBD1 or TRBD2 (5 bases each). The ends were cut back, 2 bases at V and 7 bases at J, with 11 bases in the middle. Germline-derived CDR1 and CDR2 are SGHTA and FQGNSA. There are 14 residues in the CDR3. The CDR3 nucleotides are TGTGCCAGCAGCTTATACGTGGGGGACGGGGAGCTGTTTTTT. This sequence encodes CASSLYVGDGELFF.

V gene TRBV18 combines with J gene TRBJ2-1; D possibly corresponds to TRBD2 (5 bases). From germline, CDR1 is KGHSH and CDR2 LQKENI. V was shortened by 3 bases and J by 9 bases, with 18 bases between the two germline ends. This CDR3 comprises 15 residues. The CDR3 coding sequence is TGTGCCAGCTCACCTTGGGTGATTCGGGATCCTGAGCAGTTCTTC. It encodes CASSPWVIRDPEQFF.

Written as DNA, the CDR3 is TGTGCCAGCAGCCTGACAGGGGCCACCGGGGAGCTGTTTTTT. It specifies CASSLTGATGELFF. The V and J genes are TRBV12-3 or TRBV12-4 and TRBJ2-2; 8 bases match TRBD1. The length of the CDR3 is 14 residues. J was trimmed by 4 bases and V by 6 bases; bases with no gene match: 4.

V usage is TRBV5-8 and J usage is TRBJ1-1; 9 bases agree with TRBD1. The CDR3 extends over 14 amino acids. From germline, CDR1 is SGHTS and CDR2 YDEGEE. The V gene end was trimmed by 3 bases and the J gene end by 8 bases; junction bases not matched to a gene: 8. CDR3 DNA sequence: TGTGCCAGCAGCTGGAACAGGGGGCTCTCCGAAGCTTTCTTT. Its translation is CASSWNRGLSEAFF.

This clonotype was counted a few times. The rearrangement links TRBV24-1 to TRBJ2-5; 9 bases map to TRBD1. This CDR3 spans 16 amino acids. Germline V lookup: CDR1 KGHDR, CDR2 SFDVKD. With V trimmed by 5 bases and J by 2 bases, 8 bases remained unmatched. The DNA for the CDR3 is TGTGCCACCAGTGGGTACGCCGGGACAGGGCAAGAGACCCAGTACTTC. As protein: CATSGYAGTGQETQYF.

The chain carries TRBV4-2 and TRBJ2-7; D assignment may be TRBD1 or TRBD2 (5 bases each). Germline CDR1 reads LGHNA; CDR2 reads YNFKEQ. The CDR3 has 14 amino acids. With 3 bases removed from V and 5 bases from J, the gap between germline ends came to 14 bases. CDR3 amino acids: CASSHLRDRNEQYF. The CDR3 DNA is TGTGCCAGCAGCCATCTCCGGGACCGGAACGAGCAGTACTTC.

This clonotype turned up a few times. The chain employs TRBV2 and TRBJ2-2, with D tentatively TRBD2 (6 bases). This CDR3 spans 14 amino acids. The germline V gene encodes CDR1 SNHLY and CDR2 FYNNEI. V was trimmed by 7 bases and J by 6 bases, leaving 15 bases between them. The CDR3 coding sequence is TGTGCCAGCAATAGCGGAAGAACAGCCGGGGAGCTGTTTTTT. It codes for CASNSGRTAGELFF.

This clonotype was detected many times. The CDR3 sequence is CASSGLSSYNEQFF. The CDR3 region has the DNA TGTGCCAGCAGTGGACTGAGCTCCTACAATGAGCAGTTCTTC. V is TRBV6-1 and J is TRBJ2-1, with D unresolved. Germline V gene lookup returns CDR1 MNHNS and CDR2 SASEGT. V was clipped by 4 bases and J by 0 bases, with 7 bases between them. The CDR3 spans 14 residues.

The CDR3: CASIPSTGYNEQFF. CDR3 DNA sequence: TGTGCCAGCATCCCTTCTACAGGATACAATGAGCAGTTCTTC. This chain connects TRBV2 to TRBJ2-1, with a possible D match to TRBD1 (5 bases). Trimming removed 7 bases at V and 4 bases at J, with 14 bases between. This CDR3 comprises 14 residues. CDR1 and CDR2 (germline): SNHLY, FYNNEI.

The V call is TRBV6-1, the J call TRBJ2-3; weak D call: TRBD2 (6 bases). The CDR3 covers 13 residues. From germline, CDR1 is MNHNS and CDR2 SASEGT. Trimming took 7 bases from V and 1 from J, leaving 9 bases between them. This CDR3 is CASMASGTDTQYF. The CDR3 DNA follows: TGTGCCAGCATGGCTAGCGGCACAGATACGCAGTATTTT.

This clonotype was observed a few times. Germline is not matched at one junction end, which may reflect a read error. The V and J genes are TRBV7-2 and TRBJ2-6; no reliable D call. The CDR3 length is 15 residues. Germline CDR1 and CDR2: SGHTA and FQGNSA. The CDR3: CASSLMGGGTNVLTF. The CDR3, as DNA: TGTGCCAGCAGCTTAATGGGCGGTGGGACCAACGTCCTGACTTTC.